This T cell receptor (beta chain) was observed in a study of PD-1 blockade in classical Hodgkin lymphoma. Every single patient, without exception, relapsed after autologous stem cell transplantation, and brentuximab vedotin exposure varied. Here immunoSEQ multiplex PCR was the method, and the copy in TCRdb shows in-frame clones only, minus some. Altogether fewer than 45,000 clones are present, roughly nine tenths being singletons, with the ten largest covering just over 5.5%. This CDR3 has 14 residues. The germline V gene encodes CDR1 SEHNR and CDR2 FQNEAQ (reference sequence). The V end lost 2 bases, the J end lost 2 bases, and 8 bases lay between the germline ends.

The chain joins TRBV7-9 to TRBJ2-3; no clear D gene. The source was peripheral blood mononuclear cells (PBMCs), collected before the second cycle of nivolumab. This TCR was recovered from a human donor with classical Hodgkin lymphoma. The CDR3 region has the DNA TGTGCCAGCAGCTTATCCACTATCACAGATACGCAGTATTTT. This codes for CASSLSTITDTQYF. Full variable domain (outside the CDR3, taken from reference TRBV7-9 and TRBJ2-3): DTGVSQNPRHKITKRGQNVTFRCDPISEHNRLYWYRQTLGQGPEFLTYFQNEAQLEKSRLLSDRFSAERPKGSFSTLEIQRTEQGDSAMYLCASSLSTITDTQYFGPGTRLTVL.